This TCR beta chain stems from a study of shared clonotypes between healthy human individuals. Study-wide results and caveats: The study found lower generation probabilities in non-shared clonotypes than in those shared by all four donors.

Here immunoSEQ multiplex PCR was the method, and the copy in TCRdb shows in-frame clones only, minus some. The sample has a few hundred thousand clones; around four fifths are singletons. As regards this clone: Antigen unknown.

Trimming cost V 3 bases and J 6 bases, with 6 bases left between them. The germline V gene encodes CDR1 MNHNY and CDR2 SVGAGI (reference sequence). The CDR3 spans 12 residues. Sequenced material: memory CD4+ T cells sorted from blood. Subset defined: CD45RA-negative fraction. The chain joins TRBV6-6 to TRBJ1-5; D is unclear. The receptor comes from a man aged 25-40 years in good health. The CDR3 region is CASSYDSQPQHF. The CDR3 coding sequence is TGTGCCAGCAGTTATGATAGTCAGCCCCAGCATTTT.